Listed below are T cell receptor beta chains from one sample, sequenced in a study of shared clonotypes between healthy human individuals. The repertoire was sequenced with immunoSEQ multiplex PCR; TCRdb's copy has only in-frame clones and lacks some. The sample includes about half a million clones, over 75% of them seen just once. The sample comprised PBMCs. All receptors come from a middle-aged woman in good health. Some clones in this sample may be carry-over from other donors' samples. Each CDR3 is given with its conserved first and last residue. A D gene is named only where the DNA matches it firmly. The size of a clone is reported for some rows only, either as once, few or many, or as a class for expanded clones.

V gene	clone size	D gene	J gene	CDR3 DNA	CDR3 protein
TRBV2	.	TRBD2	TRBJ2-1	TGTGCCAGCAACGGGCAGCGGGGATACAATGAGCAGTTCTTC	CASNGQRGYNEQFF
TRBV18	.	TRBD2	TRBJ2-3	TGTGCCAGCTCACCACCGGAAGCGGGAAGTAGCACAGATACGCAGTATTTT	CASSPPEAGSSTDTQYF
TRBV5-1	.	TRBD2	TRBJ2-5	TGCGCCAGCAGCTTGGCGGGACTAGCGGAAGAGACCCAGTACTTC	CASSLAGLAEETQYF
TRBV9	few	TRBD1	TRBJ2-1	TGTGCCAGCAGCCCCCGGGACAGAACCTACAATGAGCAGTTCTTC	CASSPRDRTYNEQFF
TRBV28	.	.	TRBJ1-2	TGTGCCAGCAGGTTTATGATGACTAACTATGGCTACACCTTC	CASRFMMTNYGYTF
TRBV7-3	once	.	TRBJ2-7	TGTGCCAGCAGCCTGGGTCGGGGCCAAGGTAACGAGCAGTACTTC	CASSLGRGQGNEQYF
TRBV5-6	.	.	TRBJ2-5	TGTGCCAGCAGCGATAAAATTGAAGAGACCCAGTACTTC	CASSDKIEETQYF
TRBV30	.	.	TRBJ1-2	TGTGCCTGGAGGGGACGGTTGGCTCTGGCTTCCTATGGCTACACCTTC	CAWRGRLALASYGYTF
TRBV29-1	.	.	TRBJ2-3	TGCAGCGTTTTTGCCTCCTACACAGATACGCAGTATTTT	CSVFASYTDTQYF
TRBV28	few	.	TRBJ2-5	TGTGCCAGCAGTTTAAATCCCCAGACCCAGTACTTC	CASSLNPQTQYF
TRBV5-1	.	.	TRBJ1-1	TGCGCCAGCAGCACCCGGACGGAGCTGAACACTGAAGCTTTCTTT	CASSTRTELNTEAFF
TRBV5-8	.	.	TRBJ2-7	TGTGCCAGCAGCCGGGCCAGCGCCTACGAGCAGTACTTC	CASSRASAYEQYF
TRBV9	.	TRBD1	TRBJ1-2	TGTGCCAGCAGCTCCCAAGTCAGGACAGGGTACTATGGCTACACCTTC	CASSSQVRTGYYGYTF
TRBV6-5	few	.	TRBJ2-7	TGTGCCAGCAGTTACCCGGACTCAAGCTCCTACGAGCAGTACTTC	CASSYPDSSSYEQYF
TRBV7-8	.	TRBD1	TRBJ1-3	TGTGCCAGCAGCTCGGACAGGGCTGGAAACACCATATATTTT	CASSSDRAGNTIYF
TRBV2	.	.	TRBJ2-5	TGTGCCAGCAGTGAATACGGGGGCCAAGAGACCCAGTACTTC	CASSEYGGQETQYF
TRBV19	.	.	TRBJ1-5	TGTGCCAGTAGTATTCCCTCGTTTATAGGCAATCAGCCCCAGCATTTT	CASSIPSFIGNQPQHF
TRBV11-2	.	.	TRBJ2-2	TGTGCCAGCAGCCCCTCCGGAGTGCGGTACACCGGGGAGCTGTTTTTT	CASSPSGVRYTGELFF
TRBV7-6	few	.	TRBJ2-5	TGTGCCAGCAGCCCCCGCGGGTCTTTCGAACAAGAGACCCAGTACTTC	CASSPRGSFEQETQYF
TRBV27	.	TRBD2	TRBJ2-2	TGTGCCAGCAGTTTATTAGCGGGCAAGAACACCGGGGAGCTGTTTTTT	CASSLLAGKNTGELFF
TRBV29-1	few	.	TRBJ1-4	TGCAGCGTCGCCGGGACGGGAAATGAAAAACTGTTTTTT	CSVAGTGNEKLFF
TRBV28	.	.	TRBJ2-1	TGTGCCAGCAGTTTACTCTCGCCCGTTCCCGATGAGCAGTTCTTC	CASSLLSPVPDEQFF
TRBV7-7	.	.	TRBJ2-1	TGTGCTAGCAGCCAACAGAGGGGTAATGAGCAGTTCTTC	CASSQQRGNEQFF
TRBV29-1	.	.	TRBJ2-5	TGCAGCGTTGCTCGGGGTGGGGAGACCCAGTACTTC	CSVARGGETQYF
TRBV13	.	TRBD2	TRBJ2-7	TGTGCCAGCAGCTCGGCCACTAGCGGGGAATCCTACGAGCAGTACTTC	CASSSATSGESYEQYF
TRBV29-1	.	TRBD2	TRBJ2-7	TGCAGCGTAGGGACTAGCGGGGGCTACGAGCAGTACTTC	CSVGTSGGYEQYF
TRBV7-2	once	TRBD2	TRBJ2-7	TGTGCCAGCAGCCACGGAAGCGGGGACTTCTACGAGCAGTACTTC	CASSHGSGDFYEQYF
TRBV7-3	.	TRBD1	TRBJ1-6	TGTGCCAGCAGCGCGACAGGGAACGATTCACCCCTCCACTTT	CASSATGNDSPLHF